This paragraph reports one TCR beta chain. Patients got ipilimumab 1 mg/kg beginning 14 to 28 days post-transplant. Patients received nivolumab 3 mg/kg at weeks 1, 4, 7, 10, then fortnightly to week 26. Clones were sequenced by immunoSEQ multiplex PCR, and TCRdb holds only the in-frame ones, with some missing. Among around 5,700 clones listed, around 91% were seen once. The CDR3 has 13 residues. CDR1 and CDR2 from the germline V gene are KGHSH and LQKENI. V gave up 3 bases and J gave up 3 bases, with 9 bases separating them. These data come from a study of ipilimumab plus nivolumab after autologous stem cell transplantation. Overall study: A median of roughly 8 nivolumab and 5 or 6 ipilimumab doses were given. The myeloma group: high-risk transplant-naive, or relapse within 3 years after first autologous transplant.

The TCR sequence derives from a female donor with multiple myeloma. Sequencing was performed on PBMCs, taken in a trial of ipilimumab plus nivolumab as post-transplant consolidation. V is TRBV18 and J is TRBJ2-7; a weak D match, TRBD1 (5 bases). The CDR3 sequence: CASSPQRGYEQYF. CDR3 coding DNA: TGTGCCAGCTCACCTCAAAGGGGCTACGAGCAGTACTTC. The full variable domain, its missing parts supplied by reference TRBV18 and TRBJ2-7, is NAGVMQNPRHLVRRRGQEARLRCSPMKGHSHVYWYRQLPEEGLKFMVYLQKENIIDESGMPKERFSAEFPKEGPSILRIQQVVRGDSAAYFCASSPQRGYEQYFGPGTRLTVT.